The T cell receptor beta chain under discussion was sequenced for a study of T cell changes during pregnancy in multiple sclerosis. This clone appeared a single time. Germline assignment: CDR1 SGHDN and CDR2 FVKESK. The V end was cut by 2 bases, the J end by 4 bases, with 8 bases between. This CDR3 is built from 14 residues. Only in-frame clones appear in the TCRdb table, and some are missing; sequencing was by immunoSEQ multiplex PCR. The table includes tens of thousands of clones, around nine tenths detected once. This clonotype was sampled from a female donor in good health, enrolled as a control in a pregnancy study. The V call is TRBV14, the J call TRBJ2-2; no definite D call. The sample in question was CD4+ T cells from peripheral blood mononuclear cells, obtained after pregnancy. Here the CDR3 reads CASSQQVGTGELFF. As DNA, the CDR3 is TGTGCCAGCAGCCAACAGGTCGGCACCGGGGAGCTGTTTTTT.